One and the same sample provided the 31 T cell receptor beta chains below, sequenced in a study of blood T cell repertoires in COVID-19. TCRdb keeps only in-frame clones here, not all; method: immunoSEQ multiplex PCR. The repertoire holds some 150,000 clones, with roughly 86% as singletons. The sequenced material came from peripheral blood. The source of these receptors is a man in his 70s with acute or convalescent COVID-19.

This chain uses TRBV2 with TRBJ1-1; possible D gene TRBD1, 5 bases. The CDR3 has 12 amino acids. Germline V gene lookup returns CDR1 SNHLY and CDR2 FYNNEI. Trimming cost V 5 bases and J 7 bases, with 11 bases left between them. CDR3: CASSNTGFEAFF. As DNA, the CDR3 is TGTGCCAGCAGTAACACAGGATTTGAAGCTTTCTTT.

V is TRBV5-1 and J is TRBJ2-7; tentatively, D is TRBD1 (6 bases). CDR1 SGHRS and CDR2 YFSETQ come from the germline V gene. CDR3 size: 14 residues. The germline V and J ends were trimmed by 0 bases and 2 bases, with 9 bases remaining between them. The CDR3 protein is CASSLGPGAYEQYF. The CDR3 coding sequence is TGCGCCAGCAGCTTGGGCCCAGGGGCCTACGAGCAGTACTTC.

This clone was counted between two and nine times. The chain is built from TRBV9 and TRBJ1-1, with a possible D match to TRBD1 (5 bases). Trimming took off 0 bases at V and 2 bases at J, with 11 bases between the two ends. There are 15 residues in the CDR3. Germline V lookup: CDR1 SGDLS, CDR2 YYNGEE. The CDR3 DNA sequence: TGTGCCAGCAGCGTAGGGGGCCTCCTTAACACTGAAGCTTTCTTT. Translating gives CASSVGGLLNTEAFF.

The chain carries TRBV5-6 and TRBJ2-3; 11 bases align to TRBD2. Trimming at V came to 4 bases and at J to 4 bases, leaving 5 bases not matched to a gene. Germline CDR1 is SGHDT and CDR2 is YYEEEE. The CDR3 spans 15 residues. In DNA, the CDR3 is TGTGCCAGCAGCGCCGGGACTAGCGGATCAGATACGCAGTATTTT. It encodes CASSAGTSGSDTQYF.

The chain is built from TRBV7-9 and TRBJ1-3, with D perhaps matching TRBD1 (5 bases). The germline V gene has CDR1 SEHNR and CDR2 FQNEAQ (reference sequence). Between the trimmed V and J ends, which lost 5 bases and 2 bases, there was a span of 13 bases. CDR3 length equals 15 residues. The CDR3 DNA follows: TGTGCCAGCAGCCCGGGGCGGGGGGCTGGAAACACCATATATTTT. Translating gives CASSPGRGAGNTIYF.

This clone appeared once. The chain carries TRBV6-6 and TRBJ2-1; maybe TRBD2 (6 bases). Germline CDR1 reads MNHNY; CDR2 reads SVGAGI (reference sequence). Deletions cut 3 bases from V and 0 bases from J, with 9 bases between. The CDR3 runs 15 residues. CDR3 nucleotides: TGTGCCAGCAGTTATAGCGGACGCTCCTACAATGAGCAGTTCTTC. It encodes CASSYSGRSYNEQFF.

This chain connects TRBV20-1 to TRBJ1-6; TRBD1 aligns across 8 bases. After removal of 6 bases from V and 14 bases from J, the junction contained 6 bases not matched to a gene. CDR3 length equals 11 residues. In germline, CDR1 is DFQATT, CDR2 SNEGSKA (reference sequence). The CDR3 loop is CSARQGMSLHF. The CDR3 bases are TGCAGTGCAAGACAGGGGATGTCCCTCCACTTT.

The chain couples TRBV2 to TRBJ2-2; 7 positions match TRBD1. CDR3 length: 15 residues. Trimming at V came to 10 bases and at J to 1 base, leaving 9 bases not matched to a gene. CDR1 SNHLY and CDR2 FYNNEI come from the germline V gene. DNA for the CDR3: TGTGCCACCACAAGGGGGACAGAGAACACCGGGGAGCTGTTTTTT. Translated: CATTRGTENTGELFF.

The chain is built from TRBV19 and TRBJ1-1; the D is unclear. V lost 5 bases and J 4 bases, leaving 11 bases between the germline ends. The germline gives CDR1 LNHDA, CDR2 SQIVND (reference sequence). The CDR3 loop spans 13 amino acids. The CDR3 bases are TGTGCCAGTAGTGAGGGTCGTGGCACTGAAGCTTTCTTT. It is translated as CASSEGRGTEAFF.

The gene calls are TRBV5-1 and TRBJ1-1, with a possible D match to TRBD1 (5 bases). V dropped 4 bases and J dropped 0 bases, with 13 bases sitting between them. The V gene's germline CDR1 is SGHRS and CDR2 YFSETQ. The CDR3 sequence is 15 residues long. CDR3 protein: CASSPGHVLNTEAFF. Here the CDR3 DNA reads TGCGCCAGCAGCCCTGGACACGTATTGAACACTGAAGCTTTCTTT.

The table lists this clone with a few counts. This sequence joins TRBV7-2 and TRBJ2-2; no reliable D call. V lost 6 bases to trimming and J lost 0 bases, with 8 bases between them. CDR3 length: 14 residues. The germline gives CDR1 SGHTA, CDR2 FQGNSA. The CDR3 sequence: CASRPRTNTGELFF. In nucleotides, the CDR3 is TGTGCCAGCAGGCCCAGGACGAACACCGGGGAGCTGTTTTTT.

The chain joins TRBV28 to TRBJ1-4, with D maybe TRBD1 (5 bases). Germline values: CDR1 MDHEN, CDR2 SYDVKM. The CDR3 spans 15 residues. Trimming shortened V by 2 bases and J by 8 bases, and 15 bases separated the two germline ends. DNA of the CDR3: TGTGCCAGCAGTTTAACTGACAGATCGAGAGAAAAACTGTTTTTT. It codes for CASSLTDRSREKLFF.

V and J are TRBV7-9 and TRBJ2-7; 9 nucleotides line up with TRBD2. Germline CDR1 reads SEHNR; CDR2 reads FQNEAQ (reference sequence). This CDR3 region has 14 residues. Trimming removed 6 bases from V and 4 bases from J; junction bases left unmatched: 7. The CDR3 protein is CASSPTSGAYEQYF. The CDR3 DNA follows: TGTGCCAGCAGTCCGACTAGCGGAGCTTACGAGCAGTACTTC.

This sequence joins TRBV19 and TRBJ1-3; D gene ambiguous. This CDR3 is 13 amino acids long. Germline V gene lookup returns CDR1 LNHDA and CDR2 SQIVND (reference sequence). Deletions cut 6 bases from V and 3 bases from J, with 9 bases between. CDR3 sequence (DNA): TGTGCCAGTAGCTGGTCGGGTGGAAACACCATATATTTT. Its protein is CASSWSGGNTIYF.

V and J are TRBV3-1 (or the pseudogene TRBV3-2) and TRBJ2-1; no firm D call. The V and J ends lost 5 bases and 0 bases respectively, with 11 bases between them. CDR3 length equals 15 residues. The germline gives CDR1 LGHDT, CDR2 YNNKEL (reference sequence). The CDR3 here is CASSFQPSSYNEQFF. The CDR3 region has the DNA TGTGCCAGCAGCTTTCAACCGAGCTCCTACAATGAGCAGTTCTTC.

The chain links TRBV28 to TRBJ1-1; no reliable D call. The V gene lost 5 bases and the J gene lost 5 bases, with 9 bases spanning the gap. Germline values: CDR1 MDHEN, CDR2 SYDVKM. The CDR3 totals 12 residues. CDR3 nucleotide sequence: TGTGCCAGCAGTCCTCCCGAGACTGAAGCTTTCTTT. Protein product: CASSPPETEAFF.

The chain joins TRBV7-6 to TRBJ2-1, with TRBD2 identical over 9 bases. From germline, CDR1 is SGHVS and CDR2 FNYEAQ. Trimming at V came to 5 bases and at J to 5 bases, leaving 10 bases not matched to a gene. CDR3 size: 16 residues. CDR3 protein: CASSRNLLAGNNEQFF. The CDR3 DNA is TGTGCCAGCAGCCGCAACCTTCTAGCGGGGAACAATGAGCAGTTCTTC.

This clone was picked up one time. The chain links TRBV5-1 to TRBJ2-2, with 11 positions matching TRBD1. V shed 1 base and J 3 bases; nucleotides not matched to a gene: 2. Germline CDR1 and CDR2: SGHRS and YFSETQ. The CDR3 spans 16 residues. The CDR3 sequence: CASSLLGQGDTGELFF. CDR3 DNA sequence: TGCGCCAGCAGCTTGTTGGGACAGGGGGACACCGGGGAGCTGTTTTTT.

This clone has just a few counts. The V gene is TRBV3-1 (or the pseudogene TRBV3-2), the J gene TRBJ2-5; 14 nucleotides align to TRBD2. Germline CDR1 and CDR2: LGHDT and YNNKEL (reference sequence). This CDR3 comprises 19 residues. Germline trimming cut 6 bases from V and 0 bases from J; bases unmatched to any gene: 12. CDR3 sequence (DNA): TGTGCCAGCAGTACCTTCCGGACTAGCGGGGGGCGTTACCAAGAGACCCAGTACTTC. It is translated as CASSTFRTSGGRYQETQYF.

This clone occurred once. A read error may account for a junction end that differs from germline. The sample holds other DNA sequences that translate to the same CDR3. DNA of the CDR3: TGTGCCAGCAGTTTTAGATCCGGAGGTGGCGAGCAGTATTTC. It translates to CASSFRSGGGEQYF. This chain connects TRBV27 to TRBJ2-7, with a tentative D call TRBD2 (5 bases). The CDR3 extends over 14 amino acids. Germline assignment: CDR1 MNHEY and CDR2 SMNVEV (reference sequence).

This clone has at least ten counts. The V gene is TRBV7-9, the J gene TRBJ2-3, with D unclear. The germline V gene has CDR1 SEHNR and CDR2 FQNEAQ (reference sequence). The CDR3 contains 13 residues. V was trimmed by 5 bases and J by 4 bases, leaving 10 bases between them. The CDR3 loop reads CASSPLRADTQYF. DNA for the CDR3: TGTGCCAGCAGCCCTCTTAGAGCAGATACGCAGTATTTT. The variable domain in full, with the rest retrieved from reference TRBV7-9 and TRBJ2-3, is DTGVSQNPRHKITKRGQNVTFRCDPISEHNRLYWYRQTLGQGPEFLTYFQNEAQLEKSRLLSDRFSAERPKGSFSTLEIQRTEQGDSAMYLCASSPLRADTQYFGPGTRLTVL.

The chain combines TRBV29-1 with TRBJ1-1, with a weak D call TRBD1 (6 bases). V gave up 4 bases and J gave up 10 bases, with 19 bases separating them. The CDR3 runs to 13 residues. Germline V gene lookup returns CDR1 SQVTM and CDR2 ANQGSEA. CDR3 sequence reads: CSVGGTEGGSAFF. In DNA form, the CDR3 reads TGCAGCGTTGGAGGTACAGAAGGGGGTTCAGCTTTCTTT.

The chain combines TRBV4-1 with TRBJ2-7, with TRBD2 matching over 7 bases. The germline V gene has CDR1 MGHRA and CDR2 YSYEKL. The CDR3 sequence is 15 residues long. V lost 4 bases and J lost 2; bases outside the gene matches: 8. The CDR3 coding sequence is TGCGCCAGCAGCCGGCTTCAGGGAGGGCCCTACGAGCAGTACTTC. Protein sequence: CASSRLQGGPYEQYF.

V gene TRBV28 combines with J gene TRBJ2-7, with D possibly being TRBD2 (6 bases). Germline V lookup: CDR1 MDHEN, CDR2 SYDVKM. CDR3 length: 13 amino acids. V lost 4 bases, J lost 5 bases, and 12 bases lay in between. CDR3 loop: CASSWGREDEQYF. The CDR3 nucleotides are TGTGCCAGCAGTTGGGGCAGGGAGGACGAGCAGTACTTC.

The genes are TRBV7-9 and TRBJ1-5; no clear D gene. The CDR3 consists of 14 residues. The V and J ends lost 2 bases and 7 bases respectively, with 12 bases between them. CDR1 and CDR2 from the germline V gene are SEHNR and FQNEAQ (reference sequence). As DNA, the CDR3 is TGTGCCAGCAGCTTATTGGGCAGTCCCCAGCCCCAGCATTTT. The encoded protein is CASSLLGSPQPQHF.

The gene calls are TRBV10-3 and TRBJ1-6; D may be TRBD1 (5 bases). The germline V and J ends were trimmed by 2 bases and 8 bases, with 10 bases remaining between them. This CDR3 has 14 residues. The germline CDR1 and CDR2 sequences are ENHRY and SYGVKD. The CDR3 reads CAISEDGGYSPLHF. The CDR3 coding sequence is TGTGCCATCAGTGAGGATGGGGGGTATTCACCCCTCCACTTT.

The J gene is TRBJ1-2, the V gene TRBV28, with 7 bases fitting TRBD1. Trimming removed 6 bases from V and 8 bases from J; junction bases left unmatched: 6. The CDR3 totals 12 residues. Per germline, CDR1 MDHEN and CDR2 SYDVKM. The CDR3 loop reads CASSDRARGYTF. CDR3 nucleotide sequence: TGTGCCAGCAGCGACAGGGCTCGGGGCTACACCTTC.

The V and J genes are TRBV2 and TRBJ1-4; a weak D match, TRBD1 (5 bases). The CDR3 is 14 amino acids. Germline V gives CDR1 SNHLY, CDR2 FYNNEI. Trimming removed 5 bases from V and 5 bases from J, with 12 bases in between. CDR3 amino acids: CASSFREVNEKLFF. The CDR3 DNA is TGTGCCAGCAGTTTCAGGGAGGTAAATGAAAAACTGTTTTTT.

V is TRBV29-1 and J is TRBJ1-5; 7 nucleotides align to TRBD1. CDR1 and CDR2 from the germline V gene are SQVTM and ANQGSEA. V shed 4 bases, J shed 4 bases, and the junction held 4 bases outside the gene matches. The CDR3 has 13 amino acids. For the CDR3, the DNA is TGCAGCGTTGTTGTCAGGGGGAATCAGCCCCAGCATTTT. It yields the protein CSVVVRGNQPQHF.

This clone appeared once. This chain's CDR3 is CASILREVTGELFF. In nucleotides, the CDR3 is TGTGCCAGCATACTCAGGGAGGTCACCGGGGAGCTGTTTTTT. V usage is TRBV6-5 and J usage is TRBJ2-2; the D gene is possibly TRBD2 (6 bases). CDR3 size: 14 residues. Germline V gene lookup returns CDR1 MNHEY and CDR2 SVGAGI. The V gene lost 7 bases and the J gene lost 4 bases, with 13 bases spanning the gap.

This chain uses TRBV7-3 with TRBJ1-3, with a possible D match to TRBD1 (5 bases). CDR3 length equals 14 residues. Per germline, CDR1 SGHTA and CDR2 FQGTGA. V was cut by 5 bases and J by 0 bases, with 8 bases left in between. The CDR3 loop reads CASSPTVSGNTIYF. The CDR3 nucleotides are TGTGCCAGCAGCCCGACAGTCTCTGGAAACACCATATATTTT.